What follows are 15 T cell receptor beta chains derived from one specimen sequenced in a study of cytomegalovirus exposure and HLA in healthy donors. PCR amplification relied on 60 Vbeta primers (plus 13 Jbeta primers). Only in-frame clones appear in the TCRdb table, and some are missing; sequencing was by immunoSEQ multiplex PCR. The sample yields around 210,000 clones, around 83% seen once. Source material: PBMCs. All receptors derive from a girl aged 2 to 9 in good health and CMV-seronegative.

V and J are TRBV7-8 and TRBJ1-2, with D possibly matching TRBD1 (5 bases). This CDR3 spans 16 amino acids. Trimming took 4 bases from V and 0 from J, leaving 15 bases between them. Germline CDR1 SGHVS, CDR2 FQNEAQ. The chain's CDR3 is CASSWDWMATNYGYTF. CDR3 sequence (DNA): TGTGCCAGCAGCTGGGACTGGATGGCTACTAACTATGGCTACACCTTC.

The chain employs TRBV30 and TRBJ1-5; D may be TRBD1 (6 bases). V was clipped by 0 bases and J by 8 bases, with 11 bases between them. CDR1 is GTSNPN and CDR2 is SVGIG in the germline V gene (reference sequence). The CDR3 totals 13 residues. CDR3 region: CAWSVQGGEPQHF. The CDR3 coding sequence is TGTGCCTGGAGTGTACAGGGAGGGGAGCCCCAGCATTTT.

This chain uses TRBV25-1 with TRBJ2-5; 7 nucleotides line up with TRBD1. CDR1 and CDR2 (germline): MGHDK, SYGVNS. The CDR3 sequence is 14 residues long. The ends lost 3 bases at V and 5 bases at J; junction bases unmatched: 6. This CDR3 reads CASSDLGQTETQYF. The CDR3 region has the DNA TGTGCCAGCAGTGACTTGGGACAGACGGAGACCCAGTACTTC.

In regard to this clone: This sample includes further DNA sequences coding for the same CDR3. V gene TRBV20-1 combines with J gene TRBJ2-5; a possible D gene is TRBD1 (5 bases). V dropped 3 bases and J dropped 3 bases, with 5 bases sitting between them. Germline V gives CDR1 DFQATT, CDR2 SNEGSKA (reference sequence). This CDR3 is built from 11 residues. CDR3 nucleotides: TGCAGTGCTAGGACAGAAGAGACCCAGTACTTC. It specifies CSARTEETQYF.

The CDR3 loop is CASSLGVAGVSTDTQYF. CDR3 DNA: TGTGCCAGCAGCTTAGGGGTAGCGGGAGTCAGCACAGATACGCAGTATTTT. J is TRBJ2-3 and V is TRBV7-6; 9 bases are shared with TRBD2. The trim removed 1 base at V and 0 bases at J, leaving 5 bases unmatched. Germline V lookup: CDR1 SGHVS, CDR2 FNYEAQ. The CDR3 runs to 17 residues.

The chain combines TRBV29-1 with TRBJ1-2, with D possibly matching TRBD1 (6 bases). The CDR3 contains 13 residues. From germline, CDR1 is SQVTM and CDR2 ANQGSEA. V dropped 4 bases and J dropped 4 bases, with 13 bases sitting between them. The CDR3 is CSVAWTDPYGYTF. Written as DNA, the CDR3 is TGCAGCGTTGCTTGGACAGACCCCTATGGCTACACCTTC.

The chain has TRBV6-1 and TRBJ2-7; D unclear. Trimming took 2 bases from V and 0 from J, leaving 8 bases between them. There are 14 residues in the CDR3. CDR1 is MNHNS, CDR2 SASEGT, per germline. CDR3 residues: CASSELPSSYEQYF. In DNA form, the CDR3 reads TGTGCCAGCAGTGAACTTCCGAGCTCCTACGAGCAGTACTTC.

The CDR3 coding sequence is TGTGCCAGCAGCCTACGAGGTACCAATCAGCCCCAGCATTTT. Translated: CASSLRGTNQPQHF. The genes are TRBV6-5 and TRBJ1-5, with D uncertain. CDR1 MNHEY and CDR2 SVGAGI come from the germline V gene. V shed 6 bases and J shed 3 bases, with 12 bases lying between them. CDR3 length: 14 amino acids.

The chain couples TRBV2 to TRBJ1-2; D perhaps matches TRBD1 (5 bases). The V end lost 7 bases, the J end lost 4 bases, and 10 bases lay between the germline ends. The V gene's germline CDR1 is SNHLY and CDR2 FYNNEI. This CDR3 contains 12 residues. This CDR3 reads CASISGAYGYTF. CDR3 sequence (DNA): TGTGCCAGCATCTCTGGGGCCTATGGCTACACCTTC.

This clone has only a few counts. J is TRBJ1-4 and V is TRBV5-1, with D perhaps matching TRBD1 (5 bases). The CDR3 is made up of 15 amino acids. The germline V and J ends were trimmed by 2 bases and 5 bases, with 13 bases remaining between them. The germline V gene encodes CDR1 SGHRS and CDR2 YFSETQ. As DNA, the CDR3 is TGCGCCAGCAGCTTTCGTGGGGCAGGGAATGAAAAACTGTTTTTT. This sequence encodes CASSFRGAGNEKLFF.

The rearrangement uses TRBV2 and TRBJ2-7; 9 bases are shared with TRBD1. The CDR3 extends over 13 amino acids. The germline CDR1 and CDR2 sequences are SNHLY and FYNNEI. J was trimmed by 3 bases and V by 6 bases; bases with no gene match: 3. The CDR3 nucleotides read TGTGCCAGCAGCGGGGGACAGGGCTACGAGCAGTACTTC. Translating it yields CASSGGQGYEQYF.

This clone has a single count. The chain joins TRBV5-1 to TRBJ1-1; D is possibly TRBD1 (5 bases). V was shortened by 1 base and J by 6 bases, with 7 bases between the two germline ends. From germline, CDR1 is SGHRS and CDR2 YFSETQ. CDR3 length: 12 amino acids. The CDR3 nucleotides read TGCGCCAGCAGCTTGTCGGGGGCTGAAGCTTTCTTT. Translated: CASSLSGAEAFF.

The chain carries TRBV21-1 and TRBJ1-2; the table's D call of TRBD1 was not tested on the DNA. TRBV21-1 is a documented pseudogene. This CDR3 spans 13 amino acids. The CDR3 is CASSAGSGGGYTF. DNA of the CDR3: TGTGCCAGCAGCGCAGGGTCAGGCGGCGGCTACACCTTC.

The V call is TRBV18, the J call TRBJ1-6, with D perhaps matching TRBD1 (6 bases). The V end was cut by 2 bases, the J end by 10 bases, with 18 bases between. The germline V gene has CDR1 KGHSH and CDR2 LQKENI. The CDR3 spans 16 residues. The chain's CDR3 is CASSPAVRGLGSPLHF. In DNA form, the CDR3 reads TGTGCCAGCTCACCAGCAGTCAGGGGTCTGGGATCACCCCTCCACTTT.

The chain couples TRBV27 to TRBJ2-7, with TRBD1 as a possible D gene (6 bases). Trimming took 4 bases from V and 4 from J, leaving 20 bases between them. CDR1 and CDR2 (germline): MNHEY, SMNVEV (reference sequence). This CDR3 contains 16 residues. The CDR3 spells CASSSPGSGHPYEQYF. The CDR3 DNA follows: TGTGCCAGCAGTTCCCCGGGGTCGGGACATCCGTACGAGCAGTACTTC.